This T cell receptor beta chain stems from a study of cytomegalovirus exposure and HLA in healthy donors. Note on this clone: Its antigen is still unknown.

Study results and caveats: Rarity characterized most TCR sequences, yet some public TCRs appeared in many donors.

The PCR ran on 60 Vbeta and 13 Jbeta primers. Method: immunoSEQ multiplex PCR; TCRdb's copy keeps in-frame clones and lacks some. The sample includes approximately 150,000 clones, around 70% seen only once; the top ten take approximately 2%. The TCR sequence derives from a man aged 40-50 years in good health and CMV-seronegative. Specimen: PBMCs.

CDR3 in amino acids: CASSPPDRRPEAFF. The CDR3 bases are TGTGCCAGCAGCCCCCCGGACAGGAGGCCTGAAGCTTTCTTT. The gene calls are TRBV6-5 and TRBJ1-1, with 7 bases identical to TRBD1. Germline V lookup: CDR1 MNHEY, CDR2 SVGAGI. V shed 6 bases and J 6 bases; nucleotides not matched to a gene: 10. The length of the CDR3 is 14 residues.